This is a list of T cell receptor beta chains from one sample in a study of T cell responses to AZD1222 COVID-19 vaccine. Assay used: immunoSEQ multiplex PCR; TCRdb lists only in-frame clones, some missing. The sample includes about 120,000 clones, about 88% of them seen just once. The source was peripheral blood, collected on day 0 of AZD1222 vaccination. These receptors all stem from an adult in good health. Both conserved end residues are part of each CDR3. A D gene is named only where the DNA matches it firmly. Some rows have no size entry. The others give once, few or many, or a class for an expanded clone.

j_call d_call v_call clone_size cdr3_aa cdr3_nt
TRBJ2-7 TRBD2 TRBV3-1/TRBV3-2 . CASSHGTSGYEQYF TGTGCCAGCAGCCATGGGACTAGCGGATACGAGCAGTACTTC
TRBJ1-1 TRBD1 TRBV28 . CASSSGTGLTEAFF TGTGCCAGCAGCTCCGGGACAGGTCTCACTGAAGCTTTCTTT
TRBJ2-1 . TRBV27 . CASSPLGSNEQFF TGTGCCAGCAGTCCCCTTGGTTCCAATGAGCAGTTCTTC
TRBJ2-7 . TRBV3-1/TRBV3-2 . CASSAPGLSYEQYF TGTGCCAGCAGCGCCCCGGGACTCTCCTACGAGCAGTACTTC
TRBJ1-5 . TRBV7-2 . CASSMTPYSNQPQHF TGTGCCAGCAGCATGACGCCTTATAGCAATCAGCCCCAGCATTTT
TRBJ1-3 . TRBV5-1 once CASSSLSYGNTIYF TGCGCCAGCAGTTCCCTCTCGTACGGAAACACCATATATTTT
TRBJ2-1 TRBD1 TRBV7-8 . CASSLPATGGNEQFF TGTGCCAGCAGCCTACCCGCGACAGGGGGCAATGAGCAGTTCTTC
TRBJ1-1 . TRBV24-1 . CATSSDSTEAFF TGTGCCACCAGTTCCGATTCCACTGAAGCTTTCTTT
TRBJ1-3 . TRBV20-1 once CSAFPSNTIYF TGCAGTGCCTTCCCCTCCAACACCATATATTTT
TRBJ2-7 TRBD2 TRBV19 many CASSGTSGSLSEQYF TGTGCCAGTAGTGGGACTAGCGGGTCCCTCAGCGAGCAGTACTTC
TRBJ1-5 . TRBV3-1/TRBV3-2 . CASSQAAGGIQPQHF TGTGCCAGCAGCCAAGCCGCTGGGGGGATCCAGCCCCAGCATTTT
TRBJ1-5 . TRBV28 . CASRPARWGLGNQPQHF TGTGCCAGCAGACCAGCGAGGTGGGGCCTCGGCAATCAGCCCCAGCATTTT
TRBJ1-4 . TRBV7-9 once CASRPGGMGEKLFF TGTGCCAGCAGGCCTGGGGGGATGGGTGAAAAACTGTTTTTT
TRBJ1-1 . TRBV7-2 . CASSFEEGRTEAFF TGTGCCAGCAGCTTCGAAGAGGGTAGGACTGAAGCTTTCTTT
TRBJ1-2 TRBD1 TRBV7-9 . CASSLGTGTFYGYTF TGTGCCAGCAGCCTCGGGACAGGGACTTTCTATGGCTACACCTTC